Below, 10 T cell receptor beta chains from the same sample are listed, as sequenced in a study of blood T cell repertoires in COVID-19. Repertoires were generated with immunoSEQ multiplex PCR, while TCRdb's copy carries only in-frame clones and drops some. The repertoire has about 140,000 clones, roughly 85% of them found once; the top ten carry just under 3%. The sample comprised peripheral blood. The receptor set was obtained from a man in his fifties with acute or convalescent COVID-19.

The chain recombines TRBV30 with TRBJ1-5; D remains unclear. The V end was cut by 2 bases, the J end by 5 bases, with 7 bases between. Germline V lookup: CDR1 GTSNPN, CDR2 SVGIG (reference sequence). This CDR3 has 12 residues. The CDR3 is CAWSLADQPQHF. The CDR3 nucleotides are TGTGCCTGGAGTCTGGCCGATCAGCCCCAGCATTTT.

The rearrangement uses TRBV7-8 and TRBJ1-5, with D unresolved. This CDR3 contains 19 residues. In germline, CDR1 is SGHVS, CDR2 FQNEAQ. V lost 2 bases, J lost 0 bases, and 20 bases lay in between. CDR3: CASSLNLSGYLYSNQPQHF. CDR3 coding DNA: TGTGCCAGCAGCTTAAACCTCAGCGGGTATCTATATAGCAATCAGCCCCAGCATTTT. The full variable domain, in which reference TRBV7-8 and TRBJ1-5 provide the parts outside the CDR3, is GAGVSQSPRYKVAKRGQDVALRCDPISGHVSLFWYQQALGQGPEFLTYFQNEAQLDKSGLPSDRFFAERPEGSVSTLKIQRTQQEDSAVYLCASSLNLSGYLYSNQPQHFGDGTRLSIL.

The CDR3 sequence is CASSSEGGRIDGELFF. Written as DNA, the CDR3 is TGTGCCAGCAGTTCAGAGGGCGGGAGGATCGACGGGGAGCTGTTTTTT. The genes are TRBV7-3 and TRBJ2-2; 8 nucleotides agree with TRBD2. Germline CDR1 SGHTA, CDR2 FQGTGA. There are 16 residues in the CDR3. Trimming at V came to 6 bases and at J to 7 bases, leaving 13 bases not matched to a gene.

The chain combines TRBV28 with TRBJ1-2; tentatively, D is TRBD1 (5 bases). Trimming took off 6 bases at V and 8 bases at J, with 13 bases between the two ends. Germline values: CDR1 MDHEN, CDR2 SYDVKM. The CDR3 sequence is 12 residues long. In nucleotides, the CDR3 is TGTGCCAGCAGACTTACAGGCAGGGGCTACACCTTC. Translation gives CASRLTGRGYTF.

The genes are TRBV9 and TRBJ2-1, with 8 nucleotides matching TRBD1. V was clipped by 0 bases and J by 12 bases; unmatched bases: 14. This CDR3 spans 16 amino acids. Germline CDR1 SGDLS, CDR2 YYNGEE. DNA of the CDR3: TGTGCCAGCAGCGTAGTGCCTAGACAGGGGAACTTCTCGCAGTTCTTC. Translating gives CASSVVPRQGNFSQFF.

The rearrangement links TRBV7-3 to TRBJ1-1; D is uncertain. Trimming left V 2 bases short and J 8 bases short, with 12 bases between. CDR3 length: 13 amino acids. Germline-derived CDR1 and CDR2 are SGHTA and FQGTGA. The CDR3 here is CASSLEMRGEAFF. As DNA, the CDR3 is TGTGCCAGCAGCTTAGAAATGCGAGGCGAAGCTTTCTTT.

The chain carries TRBV6-5 and TRBJ1-1; a possible D gene is TRBD1 (6 bases). This CDR3 region has 15 residues. The germline gives CDR1 MNHEY, CDR2 SVGAGI. V was pared by 7 bases and J by 5 bases, with 20 bases between. The CDR3 protein is CASTVRGAWGTEAFF. The DNA for the CDR3 is TGTGCCAGCACAGTGCGGGGGGCGTGGGGAACTGAAGCTTTCTTT.

The J gene is TRBJ1-6, the V gene TRBV5-1; D might be TRBD1 (5 bases). The CDR3 has 16 amino acids. The germline V gene has CDR1 SGHRS and CDR2 YFSETQ. V gave up 4 bases and J gave up 7 bases, with 18 bases separating them. CDR3 DNA: TGCGCCAGCAGCCCCTTCCTAAGGGGCCTAAATTCACCCCTCCACTTT. Its protein is CASSPFLRGLNSPLHF.

CDR3: CASSLISSFNEQFF. CDR3 nucleotide sequence: TGTGCCAGCAGTTTAATCTCTAGTTTCAATGAGCAGTTCTTC. This chain uses TRBV27 with TRBJ2-1; D unclear. V gave up 2 bases and J gave up 6 bases, with 11 bases separating them. CDR1 is MNHEY, CDR2 SMNVEV, per germline (reference sequence). This CDR3 has 14 residues.

V is TRBV6-1 and J is TRBJ1-6; a possible D gene is TRBD1 (6 bases). Trimming removed 2 bases from V and 8 bases from J, with 16 bases in between. The germline CDR1 and CDR2 sequences are MNHNS and SASEGT. The CDR3 totals 16 residues. The CDR3 coding sequence is TGTGCCAGCAGTGAAAGGGGGGGGCAGCCCTATTCACCCCTCCACTTT. Amino acids: CASSERGGQPYSPLHF.